Described below is a single T cell receptor (beta chain) sequence and its context. The data are from a study of blood T cell repertoires in COVID-19. The CDR3 length is 16 residues. CDR1 is GTSNPN, CDR2 SVGIG, per germline (reference sequence). V gave up 5 bases and J gave up 0 bases, with 19 bases separating them. Residents of 24 US areas, aged about 18 to 89 years, made up the participants. Participant reports of clinical history set cohort assignment. Authors' analysis steps: The assay estimated nucleated cells by amplifying reference gene primers. Clones were sequenced by immunoSEQ multiplex PCR, and TCRdb holds only the in-frame ones, with some missing. The DNA gave D and trimming, while V, J and clone size come from that table. The repertoire holds roughly 360,000 clones, with 88% as singletons.

The sample taken for sequencing was PBMCs or T cells enriched from blood (not recorded which). The sequence derives from a woman between 25 and 40 years old with acute COVID-19. V usage is TRBV30 and J usage is TRBJ1-1; the D gene is possibly TRBD1 (6 bases). CDR3 sequence: CAWARDSWDMNTEAFF. Here the CDR3 DNA reads TGTGCCTGGGCTCGTGACAGTTGGGACATGAACACTGAAGCTTTCTTT.